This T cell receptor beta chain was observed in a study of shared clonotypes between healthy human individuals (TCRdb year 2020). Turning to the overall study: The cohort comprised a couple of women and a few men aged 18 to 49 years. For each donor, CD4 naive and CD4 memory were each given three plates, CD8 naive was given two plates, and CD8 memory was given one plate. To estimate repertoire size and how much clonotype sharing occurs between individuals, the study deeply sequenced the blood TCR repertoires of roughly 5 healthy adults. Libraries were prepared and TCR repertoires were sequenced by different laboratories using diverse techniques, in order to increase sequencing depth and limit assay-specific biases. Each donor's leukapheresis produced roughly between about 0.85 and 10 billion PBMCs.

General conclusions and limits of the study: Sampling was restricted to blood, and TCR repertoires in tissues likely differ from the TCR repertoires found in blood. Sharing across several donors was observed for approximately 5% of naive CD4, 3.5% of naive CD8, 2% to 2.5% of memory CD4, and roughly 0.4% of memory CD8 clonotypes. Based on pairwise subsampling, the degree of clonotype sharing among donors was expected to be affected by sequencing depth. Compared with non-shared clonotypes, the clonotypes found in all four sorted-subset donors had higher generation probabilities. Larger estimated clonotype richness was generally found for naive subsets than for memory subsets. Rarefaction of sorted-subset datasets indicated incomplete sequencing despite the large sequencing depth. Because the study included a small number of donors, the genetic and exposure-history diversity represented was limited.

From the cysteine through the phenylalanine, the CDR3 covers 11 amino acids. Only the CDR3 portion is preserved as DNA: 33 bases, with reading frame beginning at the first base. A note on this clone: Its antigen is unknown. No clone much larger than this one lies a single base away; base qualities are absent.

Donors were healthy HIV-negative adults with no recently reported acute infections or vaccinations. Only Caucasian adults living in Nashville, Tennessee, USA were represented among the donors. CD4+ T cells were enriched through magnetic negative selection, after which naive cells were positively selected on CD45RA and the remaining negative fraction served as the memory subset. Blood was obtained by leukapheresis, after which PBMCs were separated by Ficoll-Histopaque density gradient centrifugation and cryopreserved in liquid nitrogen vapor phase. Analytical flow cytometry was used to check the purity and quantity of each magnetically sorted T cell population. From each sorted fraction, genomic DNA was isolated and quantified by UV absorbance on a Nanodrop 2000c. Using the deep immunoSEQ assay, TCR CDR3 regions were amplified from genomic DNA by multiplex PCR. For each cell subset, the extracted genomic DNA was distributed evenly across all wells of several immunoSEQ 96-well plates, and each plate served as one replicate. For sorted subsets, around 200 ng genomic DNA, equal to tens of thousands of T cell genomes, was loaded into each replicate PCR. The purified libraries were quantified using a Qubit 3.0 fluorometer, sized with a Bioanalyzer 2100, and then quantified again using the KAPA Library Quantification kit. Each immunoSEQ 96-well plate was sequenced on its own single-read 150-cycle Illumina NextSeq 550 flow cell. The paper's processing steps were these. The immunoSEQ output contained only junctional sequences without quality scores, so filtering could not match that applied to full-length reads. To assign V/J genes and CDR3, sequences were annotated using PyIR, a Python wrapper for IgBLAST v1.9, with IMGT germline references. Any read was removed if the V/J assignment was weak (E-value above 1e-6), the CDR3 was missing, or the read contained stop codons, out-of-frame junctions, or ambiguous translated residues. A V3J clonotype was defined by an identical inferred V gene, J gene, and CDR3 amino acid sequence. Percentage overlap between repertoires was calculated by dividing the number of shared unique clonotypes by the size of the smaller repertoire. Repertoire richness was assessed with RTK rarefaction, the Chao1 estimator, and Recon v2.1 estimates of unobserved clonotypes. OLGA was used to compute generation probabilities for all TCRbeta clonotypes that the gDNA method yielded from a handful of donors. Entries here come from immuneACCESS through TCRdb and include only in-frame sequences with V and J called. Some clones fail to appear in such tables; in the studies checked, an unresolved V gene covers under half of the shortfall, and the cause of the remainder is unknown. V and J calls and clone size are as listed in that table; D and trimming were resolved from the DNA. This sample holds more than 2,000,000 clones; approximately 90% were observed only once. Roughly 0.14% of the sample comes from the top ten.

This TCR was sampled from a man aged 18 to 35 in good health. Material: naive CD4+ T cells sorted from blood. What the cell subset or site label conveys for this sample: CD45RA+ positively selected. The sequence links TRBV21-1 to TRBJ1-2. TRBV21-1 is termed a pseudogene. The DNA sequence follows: TGTGCCAGCAGCAAGGTGTCCGGCTACACCTTC. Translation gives CASSKVSGYTF.